This T cell receptor beta chain was profiled in a study of blood T cell repertoires in COVID-19. This table comes from immunoSEQ multiplex PCR, and its TCRdb copy is limited to in-frame clones, with some not included. The table has 250,000 to 300,000 clones, 84% seen once. This CDR3 comprises 16 residues. With V trimmed by 4 bases and J by 3 bases, 7 bases remained unmatched. Germline loops: CDR1 SNHLY, CDR2 FYNNEI. The sample was PBMCs or T cells enriched from blood (not recorded which). This TCR came from a man aged 25 to 45 with acute COVID-19. J is TRBJ2-3 and V is TRBV2; TRBD2 aligns across 10 bases. CDR3 loop: CASSVLAGAGTDTQYF. CDR3 nucleotide sequence: TGTGCCAGCAGTGTCCTAGCGGGAGCGGGTACAGATACGCAGTATTTT.